These 10 T cell receptor beta chains share one sample of origin, sequenced in a study of T cell responses to AZD1222 COVID-19 vaccine. The assay was immunoSEQ multiplex PCR, and TCRdb's table has in-frame clones only and misses some. The data contain around 250,000 clones, over 90% of them seen just once; the ten biggest clones take up 0.55%. The specimen comprised peripheral blood, sampled on day 0 of AZD1222 vaccination. Source of these receptors: an adult in good health.

This clone has a single count. J is TRBJ1-5 and V is TRBV12-3 or TRBV12-4; 7 positions match TRBD1. The CDR3 consists of 12 residues. V was clipped by 6 bases and J by 9 bases; unmatched bases: 5. CDR3 sequence: CASSPDRTPQHF. CDR3 nucleotides: TGTGCCAGCAGCCCGGACAGGACGCCCCAGCATTTT.

V gene TRBV27 combines with J gene TRBJ2-7; D is undetermined. The CDR3 sequence is 14 residues long. CDR1 is MNHEY and CDR2 is SMNVEV in the germline V gene (reference sequence). The V end was cut by 1 base, the J end by 6 bases, with 13 bases between. For the CDR3, the DNA is TGTGCCAGCAGTTTATGGAACCGCATGGGCGAGCAGTACTTC. The encoded protein is CASSLWNRMGEQYF.

The chain combines TRBV12-2 with TRBJ1-6; the D segment call TRBD1 is taken from the table without a DNA check. TRBV12-2 is listed as a pseudogene. The CDR3 is made up of 16 amino acids. The DNA for the CDR3 is TGTGCATCCCTCCGACAGGGGAGCTCCTATAATTCACCCCTCCACTTT. Residues: CASLRQGSSYNSPLHF.

This rearrangement joins TRBV25-1 to TRBJ1-2; D gene ambiguous. The CDR3 length is 13 residues. Germline CDR1 is MGHDK and CDR2 is SYGVNS. The ends were cut back, 3 bases at V and 7 bases at J, with 12 bases in the middle. The chain's CDR3 is CASSDPGKSGYTF. The CDR3 nucleotides are TGTGCCAGCAGTGACCCGGGGAAGAGTGGCTACACCTTC.

The J gene is TRBJ2-1, the V gene TRBV19; D ambiguous. CDR3 size: 13 residues. Germline CDR1 and CDR2: LNHDA and SQIVND (reference sequence). The germline V and J ends were trimmed by 4 bases and 8 bases, with 12 bases remaining between them. In DNA, the CDR3 is TGTGCCAGTAGTACCCACATCCACGATGAGCAGTTCTTC. Its translation: CASSTHIHDEQFF.

This clone was counted a single time. The chain uses TRBV11-3 and TRBJ1-2; 12 bases are a match to TRBD1. Trimming took 7 bases from V and 4 from J; bases not matched to a gene: 7. The germline CDR1 and CDR2 sequences are SGHNT and YENEEA. The CDR3 has 15 residues. The CDR3 sequence: CASILRDRGPYGYTF. The DNA of the CDR3 is TGTGCCAGCATCCTCCGGGACAGGGGGCCCTATGGCTACACCTTC. Complete variable domain (other parts from reference TRBV11-3 and TRBJ1-2): EAGVVQSPRYKIIEKKQPVAFWCNPISGHNTLYWYLQNLGQGPELLIRYENEEAVDDSQLPKDRFSAERLKGVDSTLKIQPAELGDSAVYLCASILRDRGPYGYTFGSGTRLTVV.

V is TRBV10-1 and J is TRBJ2-3; tentatively, D is TRBD2 (7 bases). Germline V gene data show CDR1 as WNHNN and CDR2 as SYGVQD (reference sequence). V lost 6 bases and J 0 bases, leaving 13 bases between the germline ends. This CDR3 is 15 amino acids long. CDR3 bases: TGCGCCAGCAGAATCGGGGGGCAGAGCACAGATACGCAGTATTTT. Amino acids: CASRIGGQSTDTQYF.

This rearrangement joins TRBV7-8 to TRBJ2-5; no definite D call. With 1 base removed from V and 5 bases from J, the gap between germline ends came to 17 bases. Germline assignment: CDR1 SGHVS and CDR2 FQNEAQ. The CDR3 runs 16 residues. The CDR3 bases are TGTGCCAGCAGCTTAGAGTCGGCCCCGGTGGGGGAGACCCAGTACTTC. This encodes CASSLESAPVGETQYF.

This chain connects TRBV28 to TRBJ1-2, with D perhaps TRBD1 (6 bases). V lost 5 bases to trimming and J lost 8 bases, with 12 bases between them. Per germline, CDR1 MDHEN and CDR2 SYDVKM. The CDR3 is 12 residues long. CDR3 in amino acids: CASSPQGHGYTF. CDR3 coding DNA: TGTGCCAGCAGTCCTCAGGGGCACGGCTACACCTTC.

This rearrangement joins TRBV7-2 to TRBJ1-1; D gene unclear. Germline V gene lookup returns CDR1 SGHTA and CDR2 FQGNSA. The CDR3 totals 13 residues. V dropped 5 bases and J dropped 1 base, with 8 bases sitting between them. The CDR3 protein is CASSPRRNTEAFF. The CDR3 nucleotides read TGTGCCAGCAGCCCAAGGCGGAACACTGAAGCTTTCTTT.